This entry lists 15 T cell receptor beta chains sequenced from one sample in a study of metastatic and nonmetastatic thyroid tumors. TCRdb re-processed the PCR reads through MiXCR. The sample shows approximately 34,000 clones, 16% of them seen only once. Among the patients, none had received any treatment before thyroid surgery. The sequencing input was blood. All receptors come from a female donor with papillary thyroid cancer or a benign thyroid nodule (not recorded which). Some clones in this sample may be carry-over from other donors' samples.

This clone was seen at least ten times. This CDR3 is CASSYGYNLRNSEQYF. The CDR3 DNA reads TGTGCCAGCAGTTACGGGTACAACTTGCGGAACTCCGAGCAGTACTTC. The chain employs TRBV6-2 or TRBV6-3 and TRBJ2-7; D remains unclear. CDR1 is MNHEY, CDR2 SVGEGT, per germline. The length of the CDR3 is 16 residues. V gave up 2 bases and J gave up 6 bases, with 20 bases separating them.

The rearrangement links TRBV20-1 to TRBJ1-5; D gene unclear. The germline CDR1 and CDR2 sequences are DFQATT and SNEGSKA (reference sequence). The CDR3 consists of 10 residues. Between the trimmed V and J ends, which lost 7 bases and 9 bases, there was a span of 10 bases. In nucleotides, the CDR3 is TGCAGTGTTGGGCCCCGGCCCCAGCATTTT. Translation: CSVGPRPQHF.

This clone has only one observation. The V gene is TRBV18, the J gene TRBJ2-1; TRBD2 is a possible D gene (6 bases). CDR3 size: 16 residues. CDR1 KGHSH and CDR2 LQKENI come from the germline V gene. Between the trimmed V and J ends, which lost 5 bases and 4 bases, there was a span of 18 bases. The CDR3 spells CASSEKGLGAYNEQFF. The CDR3 nucleotides are TGTGCCAGCTCAGAGAAGGGACTCGGGGCGTACAATGAGCAGTTCTTC.

This clone was found many times. The chain links TRBV4-2 to TRBJ1-4; D is unresolved. This CDR3 is 15 amino acids long. V was clipped by 4 bases and J by 0 bases, with 9 bases between them. Germline CDR1 LGHNA, CDR2 YNFKEQ. The CDR3 sequence is CASSPFGTTNEKLFF. CDR3 DNA: TGTGCCAGCAGCCCCTTTGGGACAACTAATGAAAAACTGTTTTTT.

This clone was seen many times. The V and J genes are TRBV30 and TRBJ1-1; D call uncertain. This CDR3 has 15 residues. Deletions cut 0 bases from V and 0 bases from J, with 11 bases between. The germline V gene encodes CDR1 GTSNPN and CDR2 SVGIG (reference sequence). The CDR3 DNA follows: TGTGCCTGGAGTGTAATAGGGCCAATGAACACTGAAGCTTTCTTT. As protein: CAWSVIGPMNTEAFF.

This clone has only a few counts. The V gene is TRBV5-1, the J gene TRBJ2-7, with unresolved D. The V end lost 4 bases, the J end lost 2 bases, and 10 bases lay between the germline ends. This CDR3 contains 13 residues. CDR1 is SGHRS and CDR2 is YFSETQ in the germline V gene. The CDR3 coding sequence is TGCGCCAGCAGCCCTGACGGCGCCTACGAGCAGTACTTC. It specifies CASSPDGAYEQYF.

This clone was seen ten or more times. The rearrangement links TRBV2 to TRBJ1-2; 7 positions agree with TRBD1. This CDR3 has 14 residues. Germline V gene lookup returns CDR1 SNHLY and CDR2 FYNNEI. J gave up 2 bases and V 7 bases, and 7 bases lay outside the gene matches. The CDR3 is CASTPGQRNYGYTF. DNA for the CDR3: TGTGCCAGCACTCCGGGACAGAGAAACTATGGCTACACCTTC.

This clone has at least ten counts. The CDR3, as DNA: TGTGCCTGGAGTTCGAACTCATTCACAGATACGCAGTATTTT. Translation gives CAWSSNSFTDTQYF. V gene TRBV30 combines with J gene TRBJ2-3; D ambiguous. The CDR3 covers 14 residues. Trimming cost V 2 bases and J 2 bases, with 11 bases left between them. Germline lookup yields CDR1 GTSNPN and CDR2 SVGIG (reference sequence). Full variable domain (remainder filled in from reference TRBV30 and TRBJ2-3): SQTIHQWPATLVQPVGSPLSLECTVEGTSNPNLYWYRQAAGRGLQLLFYSVGIGQISSEVPQNLSASRPQDRQFILSSKKLLLSDSGFYLCAWSSNSFTDTQYFGPGTRLTVL.

Only a few counts were recorded for this clone. Additional DNA sequences in this sample encode the identical CDR3. The V gene is TRBV28, the J gene TRBJ2-5, with a possible D match to TRBD2 (7 bases). V gave up 6 bases and J gave up 7 bases, with 27 bases separating them. The CDR3 runs to 17 residues. Germline CDR1 and CDR2: MDHEN and SYDVKM. The CDR3: CASSGGRRGEGGRTQYF. CDR3 DNA: TGTGCCAGCAGCGGGGGCCGCCGAGGGGAGGGTGGAAGGACCCAGTACTTC.

Only a few counts were recorded for this clone. CDR3 region: CASSLRRSSYEQYF. The CDR3 nucleotides are TGTGCCAGCAGTTTGCGTAGGAGCTCCTACGAGCAGTACTTC. V is TRBV27 and J is TRBJ2-7; D gene unclear. Trimming left V 3 bases short and J 0 bases short, with 9 bases between. Germline V lookup: CDR1 MNHEY, CDR2 SMNVEV (reference sequence). The length of the CDR3 is 14 residues.

This clone came up many times. V gene TRBV5-1 combines with J gene TRBJ2-2, with 7 positions matching TRBD2. In germline, CDR1 is SGHRS, CDR2 YFSETQ. The CDR3 sequence is 15 residues long. The junction had 13 bases not matched to a gene; V was cut back by 4 bases and J by 10 bases. The CDR3 reads CASSLQRDYSEELFF. CDR3 DNA: TGCGCCAGCAGCCTCCAGCGGGACTACTCGGAGGAGCTGTTTTTT.

This clone was seen a few times. This sample also contains other DNA sequences that code for the same CDR3. The V gene is TRBV27, the J gene TRBJ1-3; D is unclear. The V gene's germline CDR1 is MNHEY and CDR2 SMNVEV (reference sequence). Trimming pared 7 bases from V and 13 bases from J, leaving 23 bases between. The CDR3 is made up of 14 amino acids. Written as DNA, the CDR3 is TGTGCCAGCACTGCTCCCCCGGTTGGAAATACAATATATTTT. Translation: CASTAPPVGNTIYF.

This clone was detected ten times or more. The gene calls are TRBV28 and TRBJ1-1; D not resolved. This CDR3 spans 15 amino acids. The germline gives CDR1 MDHEN, CDR2 SYDVKM. Trimming pared 7 bases from V and 1 base from J, leaving 16 bases between. For the CDR3, the DNA is TGTGCCAGCACTCCTGGCCCCTCGAAGAACACTGAAGCTTTCTTT. Encoded protein: CASTPGPSKNTEAFF. The full variable domain, its missing parts supplied by reference TRBV28 and TRBJ1-1, is DVKVTQSSRYLVKRTGEKVFLECVQDMDHENMFWYRQDPGLGLRLIYFSYDVKMKEKGDIPEGYSVSREKKERFSLILESASTNQTSMYLCASTPGPSKNTEAFFGQGTRLTVV.

This clone was seen many times. V gene TRBV12-3 or TRBV12-4 combines with J gene TRBJ2-7, with 10 bases matching TRBD1. V lost 4 bases to trimming and J lost 7 bases; unmatched junction nucleotides: 7. The CDR3 has 14 residues. CDR3 region: CASSYAGQGFEQYF. The CDR3 nucleotides are TGTGCCAGCAGTTACGCGGGACAGGGGTTTGAGCAGTACTTC.

This clone has ten or more counts. The rearrangement uses TRBV28 and TRBJ1-6; no clear D gene. Germline CDR1 MDHEN, CDR2 SYDVKM. Trimming took off 4 bases at V and 6 bases at J, with 13 bases between the two ends. CDR3 size: 15 residues. The CDR3 spells CASSSGQLLNSPLHF. CDR3 coding DNA: TGTGCCAGCAGTTCCGGGCAGCTTCTTAATTCACCCCTCCACTTT.